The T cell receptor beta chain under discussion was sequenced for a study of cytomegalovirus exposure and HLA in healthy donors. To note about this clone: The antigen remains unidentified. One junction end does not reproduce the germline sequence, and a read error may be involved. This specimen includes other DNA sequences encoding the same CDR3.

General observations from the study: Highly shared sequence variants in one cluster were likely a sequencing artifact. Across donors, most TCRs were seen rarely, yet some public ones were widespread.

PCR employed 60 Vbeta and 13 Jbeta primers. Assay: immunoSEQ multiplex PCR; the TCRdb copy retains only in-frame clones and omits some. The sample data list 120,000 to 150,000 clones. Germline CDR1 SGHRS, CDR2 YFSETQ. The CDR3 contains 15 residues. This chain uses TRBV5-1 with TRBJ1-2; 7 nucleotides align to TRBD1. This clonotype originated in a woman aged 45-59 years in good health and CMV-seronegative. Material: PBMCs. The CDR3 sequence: CASSFMGTEYYGYTF. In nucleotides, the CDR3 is TGCGCCAGCAGCTTTATGGGGACAGAGTATTATGGTTACACCTTC.